A single sample is the source of the 2 T cell receptor beta chains below, sequenced in a study of T cell changes during pregnancy in multiple sclerosis. Sequencing was performed with immunoSEQ multiplex PCR; in TCRdb, only in-frame clones are kept and a portion is missing. The repertoire holds roughly 50,000 clones, with approximately 92% as singletons. The sequences come from CD4+ T cells from peripheral blood mononuclear cells, collected in the third trimester of pregnancy. The receptors come from a female donor with multiple sclerosis, enrolled in a pregnancy study.

V is TRBV29-1 and J is TRBJ1-2; no clear D. The V gene's germline CDR1 is SQVTM and CDR2 ANQGSEA. V was shortened by 4 bases and J by 0 bases, with 6 bases between the two germline ends. The CDR3 runs to 12 residues. CDR3 DNA sequence: TGCAGCGTTGGGAGGTCTAACTATGGCTACACCTTC. It translates to CSVGRSNYGYTF.

The chain is built from TRBV7-9 and TRBJ2-7; D not resolved. Per germline, CDR1 SEHNR and CDR2 FQNEAQ (reference sequence). Deletions cut 7 bases from V and 5 bases from J, with 12 bases between. The length of the CDR3 is 12 residues. CDR3 bases: TGTGCCAGCACCCCTTTGGGCCACGAGCAGTACTTC. Translating gives CASTPLGHEQYF.